The sample holds a few counts of the clone carrying this T cell receptor beta chain. Germline V gene sequence: CDR1 LNHDA, CDR2 SQIVND (reference sequence). The V gene end was trimmed by 8 bases and the J gene end by 6 bases; junction bases not matched to a gene: 7. The CDR3 loop spans 13 amino acids. This entry comes from a study of T cell repertoires in cytomegalovirus infection. From the reads, TCRdb called clonotypes with MiXCR, one entry per CDR3 protein. Altogether 300,000 to 400,000 distinct CDR3 sequences are present, 15% to 20% being singletons, with the ten largest covering roughly 8.7%. This receptor was obtained from a human donor in good health (CMV status not recorded). Some clones in this sample may be carry-over from other donors' samples. The sequencing sample was made of PBMCs. V gene TRBV19 combines with J gene TRBJ1-2; 9 positions match TRBD1. The CDR3 DNA reads as TGTGCCAGTGGGGACAGGGTGACGGATGGCTACACCTTC. Translated, it gives CASGDRVTDGYTF.